The 23 T cell receptor beta chains given below trace back to one sample, sequenced in a study of T cell responses to AZD1222 COVID-19 vaccine. TCRdb's table, derived via immunoSEQ multiplex PCR, lists solely in-frame clones and lacks some. This table holds 77,000 or so clones, 88% found once. Material: peripheral blood, obtained on day 0 of AZD1222 vaccination. The receptor source for this set is an adult in good health.

This chain uses TRBV7-2 with TRBJ2-1; tentative D call: TRBD2 (7 bases). CDR3 size: 15 residues. Deletions cut 1 base from V and 4 bases from J, with 11 bases between. Germline V gives CDR1 SGHTA, CDR2 FQGNSA. Here the CDR3 reads CASSLERGQYNEQFF. The CDR3 nucleotides are TGTGCCAGCAGCTTAGAGCGGGGACAATACAATGAGCAGTTCTTC.

The table lists this clone with a few counts. The chain links TRBV24-1 to TRBJ1-1; D uncertain. V lost 8 bases to trimming and J lost 8 bases, with 8 bases between them. CDR1 is KGHDR, CDR2 SFDVKD, per germline. The CDR3 sequence is 10 residues long. Here the CDR3 DNA reads TGTGCCACCAAGAATCCCGAAGCTTTCTTT. Encoded protein: CATKNPEAFF.

The chain has TRBV10-3 and TRBJ2-7, with D perhaps matching TRBD1 or TRBD2 (5 bases each). From germline, CDR1 is ENHRY and CDR2 SYGVKD. V gave up 6 bases and J gave up 4 bases, with 10 bases separating them. The CDR3 is 12 residues long. For the CDR3, the DNA is TGTGCCATCAGGAGAGGGGCTTACGAGCAGTACTTC. It specifies CAIRRGAYEQYF.

The CDR3 spells CASSTQGNEQYF. DNA of the CDR3: TGTGCCAGCTCAACACAGGGGAACGAGCAGTACTTC. The J gene is TRBJ2-7, the V gene TRBV18; 7 positions agree with TRBD1. CDR3 size: 12 residues. J lost 5 bases, V lost 5 bases, and 3 bases had no gene match. In germline, CDR1 is KGHSH, CDR2 LQKENI.

The V call is TRBV11-3, the J call TRBJ2-2, with D perhaps matching TRBD2 (6 bases). Germline-derived CDR1 and CDR2 are SGHNT and YENEEA. This CDR3 region has 14 residues. The V end lost 1 base, the J end lost 5 bases, and 8 bases lay between the germline ends. CDR3 in amino acids: CASSLGGTTGELFF. In DNA form, the CDR3 reads TGTGCCAGCAGCTTAGGCGGGACGACCGGGGAGCTGTTTTTT.

The chain carries TRBV24-1 and TRBJ1-5; 9 bases align to TRBD1. V shed 4 bases and J 4 bases; nucleotides not matched to a gene: 4. Germline CDR1 and CDR2: KGHDR and SFDVKD. CDR3 length equals 15 residues. CDR3 sequence reads: CATSDRGTGNQPQHF. Written as DNA, the CDR3 is TGTGCCACCAGTGACCGGGGGACAGGGAATCAGCCCCAGCATTTT.

The chain recombines TRBV28 with TRBJ2-7, with D unclear. CDR3 size: 14 residues. V was shortened by 1 base and J by 2 bases, with 9 bases between the two germline ends. The V gene's germline CDR1 is MDHEN and CDR2 SYDVKM. The CDR3 DNA reads TGTGCCAGCAGTTTATTTCGCGAAACCTACGAGCAGTACTTC. Protein sequence: CASSLFRETYEQYF.

This clone occurred once. The V gene is TRBV6-1, the J gene TRBJ1-2, with 10 nucleotides matching TRBD1. The V gene end was trimmed by 4 bases and the J gene end by 3 bases; junction bases not matched to a gene: 11. Germline values: CDR1 MNHNS, CDR2 SASEGT. The CDR3 is made up of 17 amino acids. The chain's CDR3 is CASSAFRTGGSDYGYTF. The CDR3, as DNA: TGTGCCAGCAGTGCCTTCCGGACAGGGGGAAGCGACTATGGCTACACCTTC.

This clone was seen only once. V is TRBV2 and J is TRBJ2-7, with 7 bases matching TRBD1. Trimming removed 8 bases from V and 1 base from J; junction bases left unmatched: 8. Germline loops: CDR1 SNHLY, CDR2 FYNNEI. CDR3 length: 14 residues. CDR3 protein: CASDAGTASYEQYF. CDR3 sequence (DNA): TGTGCCAGCGATGCCGGGACAGCATCCTACGAGCAGTACTTC.

The J gene is TRBJ2-3, the V gene TRBV27; 14 bases match TRBD2. This CDR3 region has 16 residues. Trimming removed 8 bases from V and 9 bases from J; junction bases left unmatched: 13. Germline V gives CDR1 MNHEY, CDR2 SMNVEV (reference sequence). CDR3 DNA: TGTGCCAGCGGTAGACTAGCGGGGGGGCGAATGGTAACGCAGTATTTT. This gives the protein CASGRLAGGRMVTQYF.

V is TRBV5-8 and J is TRBJ2-2; no reliable D call. CDR1 SGHTS and CDR2 YDEGEE come from the germline V gene. Trimming removed 1 base at V and 0 bases at J, with 7 bases between. CDR3 length: 15 residues. CDR3 in amino acids: CASSLRHANTGELFF. CDR3 DNA: TGTGCCAGCAGCTTGAGACACGCGAACACCGGGGAGCTGTTTTTT.

The rearrangement uses TRBV30 and TRBJ1-1; no reliable D call. The CDR3 contains 13 residues. The V end was cut by 4 bases, the J end by 4 bases, with 13 bases between. In germline, CDR1 is GTSNPN, CDR2 SVGIG (reference sequence). The CDR3 region is CAWNRGVGTEAFF. DNA for the CDR3: TGTGCCTGGAATCGGGGAGTGGGCACTGAAGCTTTCTTT.

The chain carries TRBV7-2 and TRBJ2-7; D not certain. The CDR3 length is 13 residues. V was shortened by 2 bases and J by 1 base, with 6 bases between the two germline ends. Germline V gene sequence: CDR1 SGHTA, CDR2 FQGNSA. CDR3 region: CASSLPPSYEQYF. Here the CDR3 DNA reads TGTGCCAGCAGCTTACCACCATCCTACGAGCAGTACTTC.

The chain combines TRBV7-9 with TRBJ2-1; D call uncertain. Looked up from germline, CDR1 is SEHNR and CDR2 is FQNEAQ (reference sequence). V was shortened by 0 bases and J by 6 bases, with 18 bases between the two germline ends. The CDR3 consists of 17 residues. The DNA of the CDR3 is TGTGCCAGCAGCTTAGCGCGAGATCTAGGGATGGTCAATGAGCAGTTCTTC. It yields the protein CASSLARDLGMVNEQFF.

This clone was seen once. V gene TRBV5-1 combines with J gene TRBJ2-5, with TRBD1 as a possible D gene (5 bases). CDR1 SGHRS and CDR2 YFSETQ come from the germline V gene. The CDR3 length is 14 residues. V lost 0 bases to trimming and J lost 5 bases, with 11 bases between them. Here the CDR3 reads CASSLEGYGETQYF. In DNA form, the CDR3 reads TGCGCCAGCAGCTTGGAGGGGTACGGGGAGACCCAGTACTTC.

The chain links TRBV27 to TRBJ2-7; TRBD2 matches at 12 bases. The V gene end was trimmed by 6 bases and the J gene end by 5 bases; junction bases not matched to a gene: 8. The CDR3 length is 15 residues. Germline lookup yields CDR1 MNHEY and CDR2 SMNVEV (reference sequence). CDR3 residues: CASSQLTSGSNEQYF. CDR3 sequence (DNA): TGTGCCAGCAGCCAACTGACTAGCGGGAGCAACGAGCAGTACTTC.

This chain links TRBV6-5 with TRBJ2-1; D unclear. CDR1 MNHEY and CDR2 SVGAGI come from the germline V gene. With 1 base removed from V and 8 bases from J, the gap between germline ends came to 3 bases. This CDR3 contains 11 residues. CDR3 in amino acids: CASSYFDEQFF. The CDR3, as DNA: TGTGCCAGCAGTTACTTCGATGAGCAGTTCTTC.

The rearrangement joins TRBV1 to TRBJ1-4. TRBV1 has pseudogene status. This CDR3 contains 20 residues. CDR3 amino acids: CTSSHAMDSSGDATNEKLFF. As DNA, the CDR3 is TGCACCAGCAGCCATGCCATGGACTCCTCGGGGGATGCAACTAATGAAAAACTGTTTTTT.

The chain joins TRBV18 to TRBJ2-3, with D perhaps assigned TRBD1 or TRBD2 (6 bases each). The CDR3 loop spans 15 amino acids. Per the germline V gene, CDR1 is KGHSH and CDR2 is LQKENI. With 6 bases removed from V and 2 bases from J, the gap between germline ends came to 15 bases. This CDR3 is CASSLEGGSTDTQYF. The CDR3 DNA follows: TGTGCCAGCTCCCTCGAGGGGGGATCCACAGATACGCAGTATTTT.

The chain links TRBV5-8 to TRBJ2-3; D uncertain. The germline V gene has CDR1 SGHTS and CDR2 YDEGEE. The CDR3 is 15 residues long. V lost 6 bases and J lost 2, with 16 bases in between. The CDR3 reads CASTSGQHNTDTQYF. CDR3 nucleotide sequence: TGTGCCAGCACCAGTGGGCAGCACAACACAGATACGCAGTATTTT.

The rearrangement links TRBV7-9 to TRBJ2-7, with a possible D match to TRBD2 (6 bases). Germline-derived CDR1 and CDR2 are SEHNR and FQNEAQ (reference sequence). V gave up 5 bases and J gave up 3 bases, with 17 bases separating them. The CDR3 totals 15 residues. As DNA, the CDR3 is TGTGCCAGCAGCGATACTACCGGGAGCGTCTACGAGCAGTACTTC. It yields the protein CASSDTTGSVYEQYF. The complete variable domain, with remaining parts taken from reference TRBV7-9 and TRBJ2-7, reads DTGVSQNPRHKITKRGQNVTFRCDPISEHNRLYWYRQTLGQGPEFLTYFQNEAQLEKSRLLSDRFSAERPKGSFSTLEIQRTEQGDSAMYLCASSDTTGSVYEQYFGPGTRLTVT.

The V gene is TRBV13, the J gene TRBJ1-2; TRBD1 agrees at 10 bases. From germline, CDR1 is PRHDT and CDR2 FYEKMQ (reference sequence). The V segment lost 0 bases and the J segment 8 bases; nucleotides outside the gene matches: 6. This CDR3 comprises 15 residues. The chain's CDR3 is CASSLGGTGVQGYTF. CDR3 nucleotides: TGTGCCAGCAGCTTAGGGGGGACAGGGGTTCAAGGCTACACCTTC.

The chain recombines TRBV9 with TRBJ2-1; 11 bases line up with TRBD2. The CDR3 sequence is 15 residues long. Trimming removed 3 bases from V and 6 bases from J; junction bases left unmatched: 5. The germline CDR1 and CDR2 sequences are SGDLS and YYNGEE. The CDR3 DNA sequence: TGTGCCAGCAGCGAGGGACTAGCGGCTATCAATGAGCAGTTCTTC. Amino acids: CASSEGLAAINEQFF.